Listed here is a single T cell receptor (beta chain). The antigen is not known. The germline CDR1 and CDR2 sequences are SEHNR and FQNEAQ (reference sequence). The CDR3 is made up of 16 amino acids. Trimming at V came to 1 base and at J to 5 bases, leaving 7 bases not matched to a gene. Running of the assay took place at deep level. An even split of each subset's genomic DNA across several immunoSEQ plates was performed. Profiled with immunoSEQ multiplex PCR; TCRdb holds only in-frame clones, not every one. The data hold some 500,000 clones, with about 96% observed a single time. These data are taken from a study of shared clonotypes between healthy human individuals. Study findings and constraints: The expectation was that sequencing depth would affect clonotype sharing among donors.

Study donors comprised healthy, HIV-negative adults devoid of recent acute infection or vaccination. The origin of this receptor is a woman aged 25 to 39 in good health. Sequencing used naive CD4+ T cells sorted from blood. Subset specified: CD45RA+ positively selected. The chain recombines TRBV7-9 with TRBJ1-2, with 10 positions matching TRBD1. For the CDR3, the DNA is TGTGCCAGCAGCTTAGTCGACAGGGGGCCGGGGTATGGCTACACCTTC. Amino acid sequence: CASSLVDRGPGYGYTF.